The TCR beta chain under discussion was sequenced for a study of T cells after yellow fever vaccination. This clonotype was recorded once. The target antigen is unknown. 5'RACE template switching generated TCR cDNA, adding a universal primer site and UMIs. MiXCR, run by TCRdb on the 5' RACE reads, gives a single entry per CDR3 protein. The profile shows roughly 350,000 distinct CDR3 sequences, about 4% of them singletons. Study-level findings and limits: Peaking faster, on day 5 versus 15, the secondary response was nonetheless weaker.

The input for sequencing was PBMCs, taken 5 days after the yellow fever booster vaccination. This receptor was taken from a man aged 18 to 35 who received the YFV17D yellow fever vaccine.

The CDR3 here is CASSSVAGKETQYF. The CDR3 bases are TGCGCCAGCAGCTCAGTAGCGGGGAAAGAGACCCAGTACTTC. V usage is TRBV5-1 and J usage is TRBJ2-5, with 8 bases fitting TRBD2. J was trimmed by 3 bases and V by 3 bases; bases with no gene match: 4. This CDR3 contains 14 residues. The germline V gene has CDR1 SGHRS and CDR2 YFSETQ.